This T cell receptor beta chain was documented in a study of CD8+ T cells in alopecia areata. Trimming shortened V by 0 bases and J by 3 bases, and 12 bases separated the two germline ends. Per the germline V gene, CDR1 is SGHNT and CDR2 is YYREEE (reference sequence). This CDR3 comprises 15 residues. Treatment specified: oral pan-JAK inhibitor, 5-10 mg twice daily. cDNA reverse transcribed from extracted RNA served as the sequencing template. The data were produced by immunoSEQ multiplex PCR, yet TCRdb's version contains in-frame clones alone and is incomplete. This sample has roughly 100,000 clones; about nine tenths occur once, and the top ten carry around 10%. In the case of this clone: The final CDR3 position lacks the conserved phenylalanine or tryptophan, pointing to a likely read error.

The starting material was CD8+ T cells sorted from blood, obtained between weeks 30 and 35, from a patient treated with tofacitinib. The rearrangement links TRBV5-4 to TRBJ1-1; D is uncertain. The source of this sequence is a human donor with alopecia areata. The CDR3 DNA reads TGTGCCAGCAGCTTGGAAGCCGGGGATTACACTGAAGCTTTCCTT. Its translation: CASSLEAGDYTEAFL.